This is a list of T cell receptor beta chains from one sample in a study of T cell responses to AZD1222 COVID-19 vaccine. Assay used: immunoSEQ multiplex PCR; TCRdb lists only in-frame clones, some missing. The repertoire holds 75,000 to 85,000 clones, with roughly 88% as singletons. Sequences were derived from peripheral blood, sampled 28 days after the second AZD1222 dose. These receptor sequences come from an adult who received the AZD1222 COVID-19 vaccine. Both conserved end residues are part of each CDR3. The D gene is left open where the match is weak. Rows give clone size only sometimes, using once, few, many, or a class for an expanded clone.

J gene	D gene	clone size	V gene	CDR3 protein	CDR3 DNA
TRBJ2-5	TRBD1	.	TRBV7-9	CASSYGQGETQYF	TGTGCCAGCAGCTATGGACAGGGGGAGACCCAGTACTTC
TRBJ2-7	TRBD1	.	TRBV6-5	CASKTQGNSYEQYF	TGTGCCAGCAAGACACAGGGGAACTCCTACGAGCAGTACTTC
TRBJ1-2	TRBD1	once	TRBV6-5	CASRDREGNYGYTF	TGTGCCAGCAGGGACAGGGAGGGGAACTATGGCTACACCTTC
TRBJ1-1	TRBD1	few	TRBV6-2/TRBV6-3	CASSPLLTGGKLEAFF	TGTGCCAGCAGCCCCCTTCTGACAGGGGGTAAACTTGAAGCTTTCTTT
TRBJ2-5	TRBD1	once	TRBV5-4	CASSLQGAQETQYF	TGTGCCAGCAGCCTACAGGGGGCCCAAGAGACCCAGTACTTC
TRBJ2-7	.	.	TRBV29-1	CSVVGGPYEQYF	TGCAGCGTTGTTGGGGGCCCCTACGAGCAGTACTTC
TRBJ1-2	TRBD1	.	TRBV10-3	CAISATGVDGYTF	TGTGCCATCAGTGCGACAGGGGTGGATGGCTACACCTTC
TRBJ2-7	.	.	TRBV5-1	CASSLRPRNDEQYF	TGCGCCAGCAGCTTGCGACCCCGTAACGACGAGCAGTACTTC
TRBJ2-3	TRBD2	few	TRBV6-5	CASSRLAQQDTQYF	TGTGCCAGCAGTCGACTAGCCCAGCAAGATACGCAGTATTTT
TRBJ2-2	TRBD2	.	TRBV6-6	CASSRPAIAGELNTGELFF	TGTGCCAGCAGTCGACCCGCGATAGCGGGGGAACTGAACACCGGGGAGCTGTTTTTT